These 4 T cell receptor beta chains came from one sample sequenced in a study of blood T cells in healthy people across ages. Then a second PCR, running roughly 7 to 11 cycles, was carried out with a sample-barcoded 5' primer and a J-beta primer mix. TCRdb independently ran MiXCR on the 5' RACE reads; one entry per CDR3 protein. The sample has about 1.5 million distinct CDR3 sequences, approximately 43% seen once. The sequenced sample consisted of blood. The receptors come from a young woman in good health.

V usage is TRBV27 and J usage is TRBJ2-3; D gene uncertain. CDR1 is MNHEY, CDR2 SMNVEV, per germline (reference sequence). There are 13 residues in the CDR3. With 5 bases removed from V and 1 base from J, the gap between germline ends came to 7 bases. The CDR3 here is CASSDVRTDTQYF. In DNA, the CDR3 is TGTGCCAGCAGTGACGTACGCACAGATACGCAGTATTTT.

The CDR3 DNA is TGTGCCAGCAGTGAGTATCTAGCGGGATCCTACAATGAGCAGTTCTTC. Amino acids: CASSEYLAGSYNEQFF. The genes are TRBV25-1 and TRBJ2-1; 9 bases line up with TRBD2. There are 16 residues in the CDR3. Germline V lookup: CDR1 MGHDK, CDR2 SYGVNS. Unmatched junction bases numbered 4, after V lost 3 bases and J lost 1 base.

The genes are TRBV3-1 and TRBJ2-3; 7 bases are a match to TRBD2. V dropped 4 bases and J dropped 4; count of bases not matched to a gene: 8. This CDR3 comprises 15 residues. CDR1 is LGHDT, CDR2 YNNKEL, per germline (reference sequence). The CDR3 is CASSLGGSLADTQYF. As DNA, the CDR3 is TGTGCCAGCAGCCTCGGGGGGTCGCTCGCAGATACGCAGTATTTT.

V gene TRBV2 combines with J gene TRBJ2-7; D is unclear. This CDR3 is 12 amino acids long. CDR1 and CDR2 (germline): SNHLY, FYNNEI. V shed 4 bases and J shed 6 bases, with 10 bases lying between them. The DNA of the CDR3 is TGTGCCAGCAGTGCCGTTAGCTGCGAGCAGTACTTC. Translation gives CASSAVSCEQYF.